Following are 4 T cell receptor beta chains from one sample sequenced in a study of OX40 agonist ivuxolimab in advanced cancers. Only in-frame clones appear in the TCRdb table, and some are missing; sequencing was by immunoSEQ multiplex PCR. Found here are roughly 100,000 clones, roughly 90% of them singletons; the top ten hold less than 1%. The sequences come from CD4+ or CD8+ T cells sorted from blood, collected in a trial of the OX40 agonist ivuxolimab. All receptors derive from an adult with an advanced solid tumor such as melanoma, head and neck, liver or kidney cancer.

This clone came up once. V is TRBV28 and J is TRBJ2-5; no firm D call. The CDR3 length is 15 residues. V lost 5 bases and J 1 base, leaving 14 bases between the germline ends. The germline gives CDR1 MDHEN, CDR2 SYDVKM. CDR3 amino acids: CASSPTHGPQETQYF. The DNA for the CDR3 is TGTGCCAGCAGTCCAACCCACGGGCCCCAAGAGACCCAGTACTTC.

A word on this clone: This same CDR3 is encoded by further DNA sequences in the sample. The chain carries TRBV10-3 and TRBJ2-5; 7 nucleotides align to TRBD1. Germline V gives CDR1 ENHRY, CDR2 SYGVKD. The CDR3 length is 13 residues. The ends lost 4 bases at V and 2 bases at J; junction bases unmatched: 1. The CDR3 DNA follows: TGTGCCATCAGTGGGGGACAGCAAGAGACCCAGTACTTC. This translates into CAISGGQQETQYF.

The chain couples TRBV5-1 to TRBJ2-3; 12 bases agree with TRBD2. The junction had 1 base not matched to a gene; V was cut back by 4 bases and J by 4 bases. The CDR3 is 14 amino acids. CDR1 SGHRS and CDR2 YFSETQ come from the germline V gene. Written as DNA, the CDR3 is TGCGCCAGCAGCCCTAGCGGGGGGGCAGATACGCAGTATTTT. Amino acid sequence: CASSPSGGADTQYF.

The CDR3 sequence is CASSLDSGTNEKLFF. For the CDR3, the DNA is TGTGCCAGCAGCTTAGACAGCGGAACTAATGAAAAACTGTTTTTT. This chain links TRBV7-9 with TRBJ1-4; D is uncertain. Germline CDR1 is SEHNR and CDR2 is FQNEAQ (reference sequence). The CDR3 runs 15 residues. V was trimmed by 1 base and J by 1 base, leaving 7 bases between them.